Listed below are T cell receptor beta chains from one sample, sequenced in a study of cytomegalovirus exposure and HLA in healthy donors. Clones were read by immunoSEQ multiplex PCR, and TCRdb kept only the in-frame ones, dropping some. The sample records more than 95,000 clones, around 78% being singletons. The sample comprised PBMCs. These receptors all stem from a man in his forties or fifties in good health and CMV-seronegative. Each CDR3 is given with its conserved first and last residue. D genes are given only for firm matches. Size tells how often a clone was seen (once, few, many) or the class of an expanded clone, and some rows leave it out.

v_call	j_call	d_call	clone_size	cdr3_nt	cdr3_aa
TRBV4-3	TRBJ2-7	.	.	TGCGCCAGCAGCCCAAGAGGTTCTTACGAGCAGTACTTC	CASSPRGSYEQYF
TRBV2	TRBJ2-3	.	.	TGTGCCAGCAGGAAACTTAACACAGATACGCAGTATTTT	CASRKLNTDTQYF
TRBV5-8	TRBJ2-5	.	once	TGTGCCAGCAGCCCCATTAGAGAGACCCAGTACTTC	CASSPIRETQYF
TRBV11-2	TRBJ1-5	.	.	TGTGCCAGCAGCCGGGGGGACGGCGCCCATCGGCCCCAGCATTTT	CASSRGDGAHRPQHF
TRBV30	TRBJ1-1	.	.	TGTGCCTGGAGGTCAGCCACCGGGGAAGCTTTCTTT	CAWRSATGEAFF
TRBV6-6	TRBJ2-3	.	.	TGTGCCAGCAGTTACTCGCCCTCCAACCTGGCGTATTTT	CASSYSPSNLAYF
TRBV7-9	TRBJ1-1	.	.	TGTGCCAGCACCCCCTTGGGGGGATACACTGAAGCTTTCTTT	CASTPLGGYTEAFF
TRBV29-1	TRBJ2-7	.	.	TGCAGCGTTGAGGATAGAGGGACCTACGAGCAGTACTTC	CSVEDRGTYEQYF
TRBV6-1	TRBJ1-5	.	once	TGTGCCAGCAAGGAGTACAATCAGCCCCAGCATTTT	CASKEYNQPQHF
TRBV19	TRBJ2-7	.	.	TGTGCCAGTAGCGAACTCCTCGGACAGAAGGCATACGAGCAGTACTTC	CASSELLGQKAYEQYF
TRBV6-5	TRBJ2-1	.	.	TGTGCCAGCAGTTATAGCGGTTTCGATGAGCAGTTCTTC	CASSYSGFDEQFF
TRBV13	TRBJ2-5	.	.	TGTGCCAGCGGGTTTGCCGGAGGGGAAGAGACCCAGTACTTC	CASGFAGGEETQYF
TRBV6-4	TRBJ1-2	.	.	TGTGCCAGCAGTGAAAATCCGGACATCGCTAACTATGGCTACACCTTC	CASSENPDIANYGYTF
TRBV6-1	TRBJ1-1	.	.	TGTGCCAGCAGTGATTTGGGGGGGAGTTGGTCGGCTTTCTTT	CASSDLGGSWSAFF
TRBV19	TRBJ1-4	.	few	TGTGCCAGTAGTATTTGGCAGGACAGTGAAAAACTGTTTTTT	CASSIWQDSEKLFF
TRBV9	TRBJ2-7	.	.	TGTGCCAGCAGCGCCGGGACTGAGGAGTTCAAGCAGTACTTC	CASSAGTEEFKQYF
TRBV28	TRBJ1-2	.	.	TGTGCCAGCGCACAGACGAACTATGGCTACACCTTC	CASAQTNYGYTF
TRBV11-2	TRBJ2-5	TRBD1	.	TGTGCCAGCAGCTTATCCAGGACAGGGGCCCACGAGACCCAGTACTTC	CASSLSRTGAHETQYF
TRBV23-1	TRBJ2-2	.	.	TGCGCCAGCAGTCACCCCGAGGGCCAGAGGAGTACGGGGGAGCTGTTTTTT	CASSHPEGQRSTGELFF
TRBV9	TRBJ2-2	.	.	TGTGCCAGCAGCGCGAGAGAAGACAGAAGCACCGGGGAGCTGTTTTTT	CASSAREDRSTGELFF
TRBV5-4	TRBJ2-7	.	.	TGTGCCAGCAGCTTACAGGGCTCGGGGTCCTACGAGCAGTACTTC	CASSLQGSGSYEQYF
TRBV5-1	TRBJ2-1	.	.	TGCGCCAGCAGCTTGGGGTCCGGGACAAGGGTGGTATATGAGCAGTTCTTC	CASSLGSGTRVVYEQFF
TRBV19	TRBJ1-2	TRBD1	.	TGTGCCAGTAGTGCGCGCTATTCAGGGGGAAGTTATGGCTACACCTTC	CASSARYSGGSYGYTF
TRBV6-5	TRBJ1-6	.	.	TGTGCCAGCAGTTACAGCTTACGTTCACCCCTCCACTTT	CASSYSLRSPLHF
TRBV13	TRBJ1-1	TRBD1	.	TGTGCCAGCAGCCCCCAAGGGGCAGGGGGAACTGAAGCTTTCTTT	CASSPQGAGGTEAFF